What follows are 10 T cell receptor beta chains derived from one specimen sequenced in a study of graft-versus-host responses after intestinal transplantation. Clones were read by immunoSEQ multiplex PCR, and TCRdb kept only the in-frame ones, dropping some. The profile covers around 110,000 clones, with more than 90% appearing a single time and under 0.3% taken by the ten largest. These receptors lack a known antigen. The specimen was unstimulated CD4+ T cells sorted from spleen or lymph node cells, collected before transplant. These receptors came from a human donor who was the organ donor for an intestinal transplant.

The genes are TRBV5-4 and TRBJ1-4, with D hard to call. CDR1 is SGHNT and CDR2 is YYREEE in the germline V gene (reference sequence). Trimming removed 4 bases from V and 2 bases from J, with 9 bases in between. The CDR3 totals 14 residues. The chain's CDR3 is CASSKQSTNEKLFF. Here the CDR3 DNA reads TGTGCCAGCAGCAAACAGTCTACTAATGAAAAACTGTTTTTT.

This clone was seen a handful of times. The chain employs TRBV19 and TRBJ2-7; D might be TRBD1 (6 bases). V was trimmed by 5 bases and J by 2 bases, leaving 13 bases between them. CDR3 length: 14 residues. Germline V gives CDR1 LNHDA, CDR2 SQIVND (reference sequence). CDR3 sequence (DNA): TGTGCCAGTAGTCCCCGGACAGCGCCCTACGAGCAGTACTTC. Its translation is CASSPRTAPYEQYF. The whole variable domain, filled in from reference TRBV19 and TRBJ2-7, reads DGGITQSPKYLFRKEGQNVTLSCEQNLNHDAMYWYRQDPGQGLRLIYYSQIVNDFQKGDIAEGYSVSREKKESFPLTVTSAQKNPTAFYLCASSPRTAPYEQYFGPGTRLTVT.

The genes are TRBV6-1 and TRBJ2-1, with 11 bases aligning to TRBD2. CDR1 and CDR2 from the germline V gene are MNHNS and SASEGT. The CDR3 is 20 residues long. V lost 3 bases and J lost 0; bases outside the gene matches: 13. The CDR3 loop reads CASSDQLAGVLWSSYNEQFF. DNA of the CDR3: TGTGCCAGCAGTGACCAACTAGCGGGAGTCTTATGGAGCTCCTACAATGAGCAGTTCTTC.

This chain links TRBV19 with TRBJ1-5; tentatively, D is TRBD1 (6 bases). V was clipped by 0 bases and J by 1 base, with 10 bases between them. The CDR3 extends over 16 amino acids. The germline V gene has CDR1 LNHDA and CDR2 SQIVND (reference sequence). The CDR3 DNA is TGTGCCAGTAGTATAGACTACGGACAGAGCAATCAGCCCCAGCATTTT. Its protein product is CASSIDYGQSNQPQHF.

This clone was found once. The V gene is TRBV7-6, the J gene TRBJ2-1; 7 nucleotides agree with TRBD2. This CDR3 is 15 amino acids long. V trimming: 4 bases; J trimming: 3 bases; junction bases outside the gene matches: 6. Germline V gene lookup returns CDR1 SGHVS and CDR2 FNYEAQ. CDR3 in amino acids: CASSSTGGGYNEQFF. The CDR3 bases are TGTGCCAGCAGCTCTACTGGCGGGGGCTACAATGAGCAGTTCTTC.

The chain employs TRBV5-5 and TRBJ2-3; D is undetermined. The CDR3 consists of 16 residues. Germline V gene sequence: CDR1 SGHKS, CDR2 YYEKEE (reference sequence). The V and J ends lost 0 bases and 0 bases respectively, with 11 bases between them. The CDR3 here is CASSLDSDPSTDTQYF. In nucleotides, the CDR3 is TGTGCCAGCAGCTTGGACAGTGACCCTAGCACAGATACGCAGTATTTT.

The chain uses TRBV16 and TRBJ1-5; 10 bases fit TRBD1. CDR3 length: 16 amino acids. Germline values: CDR1 KGHSY, CDR2 FQNENV. J lost 6 bases, V lost 1 base, and 6 bases had no gene match. As DNA, the CDR3 is TGTGCCAGCAGCCAATGGGCGACAGGGGGCGGTCAGCCCCAGCATTTT. Translating it yields CASSQWATGGGQPQHF.

This clone showed up just a few times. The V call is TRBV5-6, the J call TRBJ1-4, with D perhaps matching TRBD1 (6 bases). The germline V and J ends were trimmed by 4 bases and 0 bases, with 7 bases remaining between them. Germline CDR1 and CDR2: SGHDT and YYEEEE. The CDR3 sequence is 14 residues long. CDR3 in amino acids: CASSHRATNEKLFF. The CDR3 DNA reads TGTGCCAGCAGCCACAGGGCAACTAATGAAAAACTGTTTTTT.

The V gene is TRBV5-5, the J gene TRBJ1-2; TRBD1 agrees at 10 bases. The junction had 4 bases not matched to a gene; V was cut back by 4 bases and J by 4 bases. CDR3 length: 14 residues. Germline V gene lookup returns CDR1 SGHKS and CDR2 YYEKEE (reference sequence). CDR3 amino acids: CASSGTGAGYGYTF. DNA of the CDR3: TGTGCCAGCAGCGGGACAGGGGCCGGCTATGGCTACACCTTC. The full variable domain, rest sourced from reference TRBV5-5 and TRBJ1-2, is DAGVTQSPTHLIKTRGQQVTLRCSPISGHKSVSWYQQVLGQGPQFIFQYYEKEERGRGNFPDRFSARQFPNYSSELNVNALLLGDSALYLCASSGTGAGYGYTFGSGTRLTVV.

This clone was observed a few times. The chain carries TRBV18 and TRBJ2-3, with 11 bases that match TRBD2. Trimming removed 5 bases from V and 0 bases from J; junction bases left unmatched: 4. The CDR3 contains 16 residues. CDR1 is KGHSH, CDR2 LQKENI, per germline. The DNA of the CDR3 is TGTGCCAGCTCAACCCGACTAGCGGGGAGCACAGATACGCAGTATTTT. The encoded protein is CASSTRLAGSTDTQYF.